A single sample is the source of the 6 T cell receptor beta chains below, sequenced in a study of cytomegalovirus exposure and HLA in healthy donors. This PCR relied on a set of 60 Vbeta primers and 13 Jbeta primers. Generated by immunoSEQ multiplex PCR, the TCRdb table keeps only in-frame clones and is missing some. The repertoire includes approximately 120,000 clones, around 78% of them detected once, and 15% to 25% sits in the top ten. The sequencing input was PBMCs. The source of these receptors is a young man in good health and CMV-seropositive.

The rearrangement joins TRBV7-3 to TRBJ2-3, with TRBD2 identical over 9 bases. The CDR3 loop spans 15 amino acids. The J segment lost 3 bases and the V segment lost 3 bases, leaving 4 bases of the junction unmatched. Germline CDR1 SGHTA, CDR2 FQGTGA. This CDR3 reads CASSLDGLATDTQYF. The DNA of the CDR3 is TGTGCCAGCAGCTTGGATGGACTAGCGACAGATACGCAGTATTTT.

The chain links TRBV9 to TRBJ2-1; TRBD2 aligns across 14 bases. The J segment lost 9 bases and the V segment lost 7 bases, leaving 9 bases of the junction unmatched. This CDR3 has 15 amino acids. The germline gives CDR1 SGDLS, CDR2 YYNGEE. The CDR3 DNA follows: TGTGCCAGCGGGACTAGCGGGGGCCGGGAGACTGAGCAGTTCTTC. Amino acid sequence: CASGTSGGRETEQFF.

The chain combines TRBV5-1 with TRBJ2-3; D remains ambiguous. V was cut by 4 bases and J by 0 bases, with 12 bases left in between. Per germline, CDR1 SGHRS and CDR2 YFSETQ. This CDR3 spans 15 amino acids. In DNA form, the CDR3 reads TGCGCCAGCAGCCAGGCACCAACTAGCACAGATACGCAGTATTTT. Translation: CASSQAPTSTDTQYF. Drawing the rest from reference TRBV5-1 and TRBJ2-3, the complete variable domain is KAGVTQTPRYLIKTRGQQVTLSCSPISGHRSVSWYQQTPGQGLQFLFEYFSETQRNKGNFPGRFSGRQFSNSRSEMNVSTLELGDSALYLCASSQAPTSTDTQYFGPGTRLTVL.

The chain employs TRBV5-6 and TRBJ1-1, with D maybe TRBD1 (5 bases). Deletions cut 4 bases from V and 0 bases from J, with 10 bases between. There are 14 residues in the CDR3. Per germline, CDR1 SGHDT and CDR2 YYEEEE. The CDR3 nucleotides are TGTGCCAGCAGCCCCCCAGGGATGAACACTGAAGCTTTCTTT. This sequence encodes CASSPPGMNTEAFF.

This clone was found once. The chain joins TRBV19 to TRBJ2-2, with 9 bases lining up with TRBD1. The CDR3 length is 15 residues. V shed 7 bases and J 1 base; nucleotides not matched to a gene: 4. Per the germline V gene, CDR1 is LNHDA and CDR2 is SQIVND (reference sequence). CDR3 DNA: TGTGCCAGTATGGGACAGGGCGGGAACACCGGGGAGCTGTTTTTT. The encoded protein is CASMGQGGNTGELFF.

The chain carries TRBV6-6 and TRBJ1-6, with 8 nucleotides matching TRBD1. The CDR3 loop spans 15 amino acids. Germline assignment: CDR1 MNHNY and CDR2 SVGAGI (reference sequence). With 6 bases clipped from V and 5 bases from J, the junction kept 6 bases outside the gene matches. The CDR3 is CASSRTGFNNSPLHF. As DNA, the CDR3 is TGTGCCAGCAGCCGGACAGGGTTTAATAATTCACCCCTCCACTTT.